The 18 T cell receptor beta chains given below trace back to one sample, sequenced in a study of T cells in Graves' hyperthyroidism and ophthalmopathy. Amplification targeted TCR beta CDR3 regions from RNA transcripts. Using the HTBI primer set, a first-round RT-PCR was run on the TCR CDR3. Via MiXCR, TCRdb re-called the multiplex PCR reads, giving one row per CDR3 protein. In the table there are around 300,000 distinct CDR3 sequences, around 25% of which are singletons. Input material: blood. Source of these receptors: a man aged 40-55 years with Graves' hyperthyroidism that later progressed to Graves' ophthalmopathy.

The chain couples TRBV28 to TRBJ1-1, with 7 bases aligning to TRBD1. The CDR3 covers 14 residues. The ends lost 5 bases at V and 3 bases at J; junction bases unmatched: 6. The V gene's germline CDR1 is MDHEN and CDR2 SYDVKM. The chain's CDR3 is CASSQDRDDTEAFF. As DNA, the CDR3 is TGTGCCAGCAGTCAAGACAGGGATGACACTGAAGCTTTCTTT.

This clonotype has more than one count but fewer than ten. The chain carries TRBV3-1 and TRBJ2-1; 9 bases match TRBD2. This CDR3 has 15 amino acids. From germline, CDR1 is LGHDT and CDR2 YNNKEL (reference sequence). J was trimmed by 2 bases and V by 4 bases; bases with no gene match: 3. The chain's CDR3 is CASSPLAGPYNEQFF. Here the CDR3 DNA reads TGTGCCAGCAGCCCTCTAGCGGGGCCCTACAATGAGCAGTTCTTC.

A few counts support this clonotype. The junction and the germline gene differ at one end; a read error may be behind it. The CDR3 here is CAGSRPTYGYTF. The CDR3 coding sequence is TGTGCCGGCAGTCGACCGACATATGGCTACACCTTC. The chain links TRBV5-6 to TRBJ1-2; D unclear. The CDR3 runs 12 residues. Germline CDR1 reads SGHDT; CDR2 reads YYEEEE. Together with reference TRBV5-6 and TRBJ1-2, the CDR3 gives the full variable domain: DAGVTQSPTHLIKTRGQQVTLRCSPKSGHDTVSWYQQALGQGPQFIFQYYEEEERQRGNFPDRFSGHQFPNYSSELNVNALLLGDSALYLCAGSRPTYGYTFGSGTRLTVV.

Concerning this clonotype itself: Given the absence of the conserved phenylalanine or tryptophan at the CDR3 end, a read error is likely. V usage is TRBV9 and J usage is TRBJ2-5; TRBD2 agrees at 15 bases. The length of the CDR3 is 18 residues. CDR1 is SGDLS and CDR2 is YYNGEE in the germline V gene. J gave up 5 bases and V 3 bases, and 11 bases lay outside the gene matches. The CDR3 coding sequence is TGTGCCAGCAGCGCGTCTCCGGGACTAGCGGGAGGATGGGAGACCCAGTACCTC. Its translation is CASSASPGLAGGWETQYL.

This clonotype showed up many times. The V call is TRBV6-1, the J call TRBJ2-4; 7 nucleotides match TRBD2. This CDR3 has 16 amino acids. Per germline, CDR1 MNHNS and CDR2 SASEGT. V lost 1 base, J lost 9 bases, and 12 bases stayed unmatched. The CDR3 reads CASSEEPPGGSGIQYF. CDR3 DNA sequence: TGTGCCAGCAGTGAAGAACCCCCGGGAGGTTCTGGCATTCAGTACTTC.

This clonotype was observed at least ten times. V and J are TRBV24-1 and TRBJ1-5; TRBD1 might be the D (5 bases). Per germline, CDR1 KGHDR and CDR2 SFDVKD. The V gene lost 5 bases and the J gene lost 0 bases, with 10 bases spanning the gap. The CDR3 runs to 15 residues. The CDR3: CATSGGEYSNQPQHF. CDR3 DNA: TGTGCCACCAGTGGGGGGGAATATAGCAATCAGCCCCAGCATTTT.

The chain joins TRBV3-1 to TRBJ1-1; D perhaps matches TRBD1 (6 bases). Trimming took off 2 bases at V and 2 bases at J, with 18 bases between the two ends. The CDR3 totals 17 residues. In germline, CDR1 is LGHDT, CDR2 YNNKEL (reference sequence). The DNA of the CDR3 is TGTGCCAGCAGCCAAACGGGACGGGACACCTACAACACTGAAGCTTTCTTT. As protein: CASSQTGRDTYNTEAFF.

In this sample, this clonotype turned up many times. The rearrangement joins TRBV28 to TRBJ2-4; D may correspond to TRBD1 or TRBD2 (7 bases each). Between the trimmed V and J ends, which lost 4 bases and 6 bases, there was a span of 16 bases. The CDR3 has 15 residues. The germline V gene encodes CDR1 MDHEN and CDR2 SYDVKM. The CDR3: CASSSPSRGGNIQYF. As DNA, the CDR3 is TGTGCCAGCAGTTCCCCTTCCAGGGGGGGAAACATTCAGTACTTC.

About this clonotype: An end of the junction does not agree with germline; a read error may underlie this. The CDR3 DNA sequence: TGTGCCGGCAGCCAAAGGGGAAACCTCTACACCTTC. It encodes CAGSQRGNLYTF. The chain employs TRBV6-1 and TRBJ1-2, with D perhaps matching TRBD1 (5 bases). The V gene's germline CDR1 is MNHNS and CDR2 SASEGT. This CDR3 is built from 12 residues.

This clonotype has a handful of counts. This may be a read error: a much more frequent sequence differs by one nucleotide. The gene calls are TRBV30 and TRBJ2-7; 7 bases agree with TRBD2. The CDR3 has 14 residues. The germline V gene encodes CDR1 GTSNPN and CDR2 SVGIG (reference sequence). The CDR3 loop is CAWGVASGVYEQYF. CDR3 nucleotide sequence: TGTGCCTGGGGTGTAGCCAGCGGGGTCTACGAGCAGTACTTC.

The gene calls are TRBV27 and TRBJ2-7, with D possibly being TRBD2 (6 bases). Germline CDR1 is MNHEY and CDR2 is SMNVEV (reference sequence). V shed 6 bases and J shed 0 bases, with 15 bases lying between them. CDR3 length: 15 residues. The CDR3 is CASRPTRGSSYEQYF. CDR3 coding DNA: TGTGCCAGCAGGCCGACCCGGGGGAGCTCCTACGAGCAGTACTTC.

This clonotype appeared many times. The chain is built from TRBV12-3 or TRBV12-4 and TRBJ2-2; possibly TRBD1 for D (7 bases). Between the trimmed V and J ends, which lost 5 bases and 5 bases, there was a span of 15 bases. The CDR3 has 15 amino acids. The CDR3, as DNA: TGTGCCAGCAGTCCTACACCAGGGGGGACCGGGGAGCTGTTTTTT. It codes for CASSPTPGGTGELFF.

This clonotype was observed at least ten times. The V and J genes are TRBV6-5 and TRBJ2-2; D unresolved. The germline CDR1 and CDR2 sequences are MNHEY and SVGAGI. Deletions cut 6 bases from V and 5 bases from J, with 10 bases between. The CDR3 consists of 13 residues. The CDR3 nucleotides read TGTGCCAGCAGCAGACGCGAAACCGGGGAGCTGTTTTTT. This sequence encodes CASSRRETGELFF.

This clonotype was counted at least ten times. The rearrangement links TRBV9 to TRBJ1-2; D perhaps matches TRBD1 (5 bases). Germline-derived CDR1 and CDR2 are SGDLS and YYNGEE. V was pared by 3 bases and J by 5 bases, with 20 bases between. The CDR3 extends over 16 amino acids. CDR3: CASSGGFGSSLYGYTF. The CDR3 DNA reads TGTGCCAGCAGCGGGGGGTTCGGAAGTTCCCTTTATGGCTACACCTTC.

The count of this clonotype is one. The chain employs TRBV6-2 or TRBV6-3 and TRBJ1-2; TRBD1 might be the D (5 bases). Germline loops: CDR1 MNHEY, CDR2 SVGEGT. CDR3 length equals 14 residues. V was shortened by 2 bases and J by 7 bases, with 14 bases between the two germline ends. CDR3 loop: CASSYTGGISGYTF. The DNA for the CDR3 is TGTGCCAGCAGTTACACAGGTGGCATTAGTGGCTACACCTTC.

This clonotype was observed many times. V gene TRBV5-1 combines with J gene TRBJ2-5; 8 bases line up with TRBD1. Unmatched junction bases numbered 4, after V lost 0 bases and J lost 0 bases. The CDR3 runs to 16 residues. CDR1 is SGHRS, CDR2 YFSETQ, per germline. As DNA, the CDR3 is TGCGCCAGCAGCTTGGGGGGACAGGCCCACCAAGAGACCCAGTACTTC. Translating it yields CASSLGGQAHQETQYF.

This clonotype was recorded at least ten times. The V and J genes are TRBV15 and TRBJ2-5; D is unresolved. V was cut by 2 bases and J by 3 bases, with 4 bases left in between. Germline V lookup: CDR1 LNHNV, CDR2 YYDKDF (reference sequence). The CDR3 is 12 residues long. Written as DNA, the CDR3 is TGTGCCACCAGCAGACTGGAAGAGACCCAGTACTTC. As protein: CATSRLEETQYF. Full variable domain (missing parts from reference TRBV15 and TRBJ2-5): DAMVIQNPRYQVTQFGKPVTLSCSQTLNHNVMYWYQQKSSQAPKLLFHYYDKDFNNEADTPDNFQSRRPNTSFCFLDIRSPGLGDTAMYLCATSRLEETQYFGPGTRLLVL.

This clonotype was seen repeatedly, ten times or more. This chain joins TRBV24-1 and TRBJ2-4; D is tentatively TRBD1 or TRBD2 (5 bases each). From germline, CDR1 is KGHDR and CDR2 SFDVKD. This CDR3 region has 17 residues. Trimming removed 4 bases at V and 3 bases at J, with 18 bases between. The CDR3 DNA reads as TGTGCCACCAGTGACCCGGCCGGGACCGAGGGCAAAAACATTCAGTACTTC. Translation gives CATSDPAGTEGKNIQYF.